The clone carrying this T cell receptor beta chain was seen more than once but under ten times. Its matching antigen is unknown. This entry belongs to a study of beta chain features in type 1 diabetes. General study results and limits: TCRB CDR3s from Type 1 diabetes patients were moderately but significantly shorter in all four CD4+ subsets.

What was sequenced were expressed TCRB transcripts, since all of the isolated RNA had been reverse transcribed. Assay: immunoSEQ multiplex PCR; the TCRdb copy retains only in-frame clones and omits some. Counted here are around 690,000 clones, around 11% occurring once; the ten biggest clones make up more than 0.09%. CDR3 size: 16 residues. Germline assignment: CDR1 MDHEN and CDR2 SYDVKM. The J segment lost 6 bases and the V segment lost 2 bases, leaving 5 bases of the junction unmatched. Sequenced material: naive CD4+ T cells from blood. The sequence derives from a man aged 25-45 years with type 1 diabetes. The chain couples TRBV28 to TRBJ2-1, with 12 bases aligning to TRBD2. The CDR3 region is CASSLNLAGGPNEQFF. The DNA for the CDR3 is TGTGCCAGCAGTTTAAACCTAGCGGGGGGGCCCAATGAGCAGTTCTTC.